This TCR beta chain comes out of a study of CD8+CD57+ T cells in acquired aplastic anemia. About the study: The mean DNA yield obtained from sorted CD4+ and CD8+ cells came to approximately 3 ug.

Study results and caveats: Simpson's diversity of CD8+ cells was not significantly different in patients compared with controls. Patients and controls shared roughly 30 CD8+ CDR3 sequences, which appeared highly expressed in patients and within their immunodominant clones.

Regarding this clonotype: Its specificity is unknown.

Patients sequenced had flow cytometry evidence of CD8+CD57+ cell expansion. Blood samples were obtained from patients who had received no prior therapy. The CDR3 is made up of 16 amino acids. The germline V gene has CDR1 SNHLY and CDR2 FYNNEI. V gave up 5 bases and J gave up 0 bases, with 16 bases separating them. Genomic DNA served as template for TCR beta VDJ and CDR3 profiling. TCRdb recomputed calls from the reads with MiXCR, one row per CDR3 protein. The sample has 150,000 to 160,000 distinct CDR3 sequences, about 54% seen once. What was sequenced was sorted CD4+, CD8+, or CD8+CD57+ T cells (not recorded which) from PBMCs. The sequence was collected from a human donor with aplastic anemia. This rearrangement joins TRBV2 to TRBJ1-2; D is possibly TRBD1 (6 bases). The CDR3 coding sequence is TGTGCCAGCAGTCAAATCCGGGACAACCCTAACTATGGCTACACCTTC. Translation gives CASSQIRDNPNYGYTF.